Reported below is one TCR beta chain. This same CDR3 is encoded by further DNA sequences in the sample. In the authors' workflow: Amplification of reference gene primers was used by the study to estimate nucleated cell counts. Assay used: immunoSEQ multiplex PCR; TCRdb lists only in-frame clones, some missing. The V and J calls and clone size were taken over from that table, and D and trimming were inferred from the DNA. This sample carries some 350,000 clones, more than 85% of them seen once, and the ten largest clones take less than 3.5%. The data were obtained in a study of blood T cell repertoires in COVID-19. Study background: The samples span acute and convalescent COVID-19 from the United States, Italy and Spain. From T cells, B-cell-depleted T cells, or PBMCs came the material, which was cDNA or gDNA.

V shed 1 base and J shed 1 base, with 8 bases lying between them. This CDR3 spans 14 amino acids. Germline CDR1 reads MGHRA; CDR2 reads YSYEKL. The rearrangement uses TRBV4-1 and TRBJ2-7; a possible D gene is TRBD2 (5 bases). This TCR was recovered from a human donor in a cohort sampled during active COVID-19. The sample comprised peripheral blood. CDR3 residues: CASSQVSGSYEQYF. The CDR3 DNA follows: TGCGCCAGCAGCCAAGTTTCGGGGTCCTACGAGCAGTACTTC.